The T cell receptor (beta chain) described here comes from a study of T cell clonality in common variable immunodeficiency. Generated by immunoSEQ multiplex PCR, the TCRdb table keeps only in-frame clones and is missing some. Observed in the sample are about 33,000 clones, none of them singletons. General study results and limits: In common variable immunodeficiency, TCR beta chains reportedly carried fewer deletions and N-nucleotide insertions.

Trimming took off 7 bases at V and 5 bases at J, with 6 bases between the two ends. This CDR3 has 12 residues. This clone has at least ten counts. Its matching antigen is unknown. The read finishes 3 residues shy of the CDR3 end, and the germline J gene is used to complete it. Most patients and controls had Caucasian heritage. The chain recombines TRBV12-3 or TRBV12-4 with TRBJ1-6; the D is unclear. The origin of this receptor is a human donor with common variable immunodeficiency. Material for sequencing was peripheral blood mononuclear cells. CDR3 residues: CASKLNNSPLHF. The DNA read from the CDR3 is TGTGCCAGCAAGCTGAATAATTCACCC.